This passage covers 24 T cell receptor beta chains from one sample sequenced in a study of T cells after yellow fever vaccination. TCRdb recomputed calls from the 5' RACE reads with MiXCR, one row per CDR3 protein. The sample has about 340,000 distinct CDR3 sequences; under 5% are singletons. Sequenced here: PBMCs, sampled 5 days after the yellow fever booster vaccination. The receptor source for this set is a man aged 18 to 30 who received the YFV17D yellow fever vaccine.

This sequence joins TRBV14 and TRBJ2-1; D may be TRBD1 (6 bases). There are 13 residues in the CDR3. Germline-derived CDR1 and CDR2 are SGHDN and FVKESK. V gave up 4 bases and J gave up 10 bases, with 14 bases separating them. This CDR3 is CASSRRQAREQFF. The CDR3 DNA reads as TGTGCCAGCAGCCGGCGACAGGCTCGGGAGCAGTTCTTC.

This clonotype was seen a handful of times. This chain joins TRBV11-3 and TRBJ2-1; TRBD1 aligns across 7 bases. There are 15 residues in the CDR3. CDR1 SGHNT and CDR2 YENEEA come from the germline V gene. The junction had 5 bases not matched to a gene; V was cut back by 1 base and J by 5 bases. CDR3 loop: CASSLGGTANNEQFF. The CDR3 DNA is TGTGCCAGCAGCTTAGGGGGGACAGCAAACAATGAGCAGTTCTTC. Using reference TRBV11-3 and TRBJ2-1 for the parts outside the CDR3, the full variable domain is EAGVVQSPRYKIIEKKQPVAFWCNPISGHNTLYWYLQNLGQGPELLIRYENEEAVDDSQLPKDRFSAERLKGVDSTLKIQPAELGDSAVYLCASSLGGTANNEQFFGPGTRLTVL.

This clonotype has only a few counts. V usage is TRBV3-1 and J usage is TRBJ2-3; D gene unclear. Trimming left V 4 bases short and J 0 bases short, with 8 bases between. The CDR3 consists of 14 residues. The germline CDR1 and CDR2 sequences are LGHDT and YNNKEL (reference sequence). CDR3 amino acids: CASSRRTSTDTQYF. The CDR3 coding sequence is TGTGCCAGCAGCCGGAGAACTAGCACAGATACGCAGTATTTT.

The sample holds many counts of this clonotype. This sequence joins TRBV11-2 and TRBJ1-2; D ambiguous. CDR1 and CDR2 (germline): SGHAT, FQNNGV. This CDR3 is built from 13 residues. V was pared by 1 base and J by 7 bases, with 10 bases between. The DNA for the CDR3 is TGTGCCAGCAGCTTAGGGTCGGAGCTTGGCTACACCTTC. Protein product: CASSLGSELGYTF.

With respect to this clonotype: Compared with germline, one end of the junction differs, possibly owing to a read error. The chain uses TRBV12-5 and TRBJ1-4; 10 bases agree with TRBD1. Germline V gene data show CDR1 as LGHNT and CDR2 as FRNRAP. This CDR3 spans 16 amino acids. The CDR3 reads CASGQNPGTGVENLFF. The CDR3 region has the DNA TGTGCTAGTGGGCAGAACCCCGGGACAGGGGTAGAAAATCTGTTTTTT. Full variable domain (outside the CDR3, taken from reference TRBV12-5 and TRBJ1-4): DARVTQTPRHKVTEMGQEVTMRCQPILGHNTVFWYRQTMMQGLELLAYFRNRAPLDDSGMPKDRFSAEMPDATLATLKIQPSEPRDSAVYFCASGQNPGTGVENLFFGSGTQLSVL.

In its sample, this clonotype was seen a few times. In DNA form, the CDR3 reads TGTGCCAGCGGTAGCGGGGGTGACAATGAGCAGTTCTTC. Its protein is CASGSGGDNEQFF. The J gene is TRBJ2-1, the V gene TRBV6-6; 9 bases fit TRBD2. J gave up 5 bases and V 8 bases, and 4 bases lay outside the gene matches. The germline V gene encodes CDR1 MNHNY and CDR2 SVGAGI (reference sequence). The CDR3 covers 13 residues.

Note on this clonotype: This may be a read error, as it is one base from a much larger clone. This chain connects TRBV7-9 to TRBJ1-1; no firm D call. CDR3 length: 15 residues. V dropped 5 bases and J dropped 1 base, with 14 bases sitting between them. Germline V lookup: CDR1 SEHNR, CDR2 FQNEAQ (reference sequence). Here the CDR3 reads CASSPPSQGNTEAFF. In nucleotides, the CDR3 is TGTGCCAGCAGCCCCCCCTCCCAAGGGAACACTGAAGCTTTCTTT.

This clonotype has a count of ten or more. The chain carries TRBV5-1 and TRBJ1-2; D remains ambiguous. CDR3 length equals 16 residues. The germline V gene has CDR1 SGHRS and CDR2 YFSETQ. V shed 3 bases and J shed 4 bases, with 19 bases lying between them. The CDR3 coding sequence is TGCGCCAGCAGCTCAGTACGGCTAGCCGAGGGCTATGGCTACACCTTC. Encoded protein: CASSSVRLAEGYGYTF.

Note on this clonotype: Its ends do not fully match the called genes, so a read error is possible. CDR3 bases: TGTGCCAGCAGTTTCGTCGGCAGGGCTCTAATCTTC. It specifies CASSFVGRALIF. The V and J genes are TRBV12-3 or TRBV12-4 and TRBJ1-2, with D tentatively TRBD1 (5 bases). This CDR3 region has 12 residues.

This clonotype has a count of ten or more. The V call is TRBV27, the J call TRBJ1-1, with D possibly being TRBD1 (5 bases). CDR1 is MNHEY and CDR2 is SMNVEV in the germline V gene (reference sequence). Trimming cost V 4 bases and J 1 base, with 10 bases left between them. This CDR3 has 14 amino acids. CDR3 in amino acids: CASSWGGANTEAFF. CDR3 in DNA: TGTGCCAGCAGTTGGGGGGGAGCGAACACTGAAGCTTTCTTT.

This clonotype turned up a few times. This chain joins TRBV20-1 and TRBJ2-1, with 9 bases identical to TRBD2. The CDR3 has 18 amino acids. Germline CDR1 reads DFQATT; CDR2 reads SNEGSKA (reference sequence). With V trimmed by 6 bases and J by 0 bases, 15 bases remained unmatched. DNA for the CDR3: TGCAGTGCATTTCGGGCGCGGGGGGGCTTTAGCTCCTACAATGAGCAGTTCTTC. It specifies CSAFRARGGFSSYNEQFF.

The J gene is TRBJ2-1, the V gene TRBV27, with D uncertain. The germline CDR1 and CDR2 sequences are MNHEY and SMNVEV (reference sequence). V was trimmed by 3 bases and J by 6 bases, leaving 12 bases between them. This CDR3 comprises 14 residues. As DNA, the CDR3 is TGTGCCAGCAGTTTTTACAGAACCGGCAATGAGCAGTTCTTC. Amino acid sequence: CASSFYRTGNEQFF.

This clonotype came up many times. The rearrangement links TRBV28 to TRBJ2-4, with D tentatively TRBD2 (6 bases). Germline lookup yields CDR1 MDHEN and CDR2 SYDVKM. The CDR3 is made up of 14 amino acids. V was clipped by 5 bases and J by 1 base, with 9 bases between them. The CDR3 DNA is TGTGCCAGCAGTCAGGGAGGTGCCAAAAACATTCAGTACTTC. It translates to CASSQGGAKNIQYF.

This clonotype turned up a few times. The chain uses TRBV4-3 and TRBJ2-5; 7 bases line up with TRBD1. This CDR3 comprises 15 residues. CDR1 is LGHNA, CDR2 YSLEER, per germline. V was pared by 1 base and J by 7 bases, with 9 bases of the junction left unmatched. CDR3 loop: CASSQVVGGEVTQYF. The DNA for the CDR3 is TGCGCCAGCAGCCAAGTGGTAGGGGGCGAGGTGACCCAGTACTTC.

The chain couples TRBV27 to TRBJ2-3, with unresolved D. The CDR3 extends over 14 amino acids. Trimming stripped 3 bases from V and 1 base from J, with 8 bases between. Germline V gene lookup returns CDR1 MNHEY and CDR2 SMNVEV (reference sequence). Here the CDR3 reads CASSFFVGTDTQYF. The CDR3 DNA follows: TGTGCCAGCAGTTTCTTCGTCGGCACAGATACGCAGTATTTT.

The chain couples TRBV19 to TRBJ1-2; D unclear. Germline V gene data show CDR1 as LNHDA and CDR2 as SQIVND (reference sequence). Trimming stripped 5 bases from V and 4 bases from J, with 8 bases between. The CDR3 runs to 12 residues. The CDR3, as DNA: TGTGCCAGTAGTGTCGACACCTATGGCTACACCTTC. It codes for CASSVDTYGYTF. Full variable domain (rest looked up from reference TRBV19 and TRBJ1-2): DGGITQSPKYLFRKEGQNVTLSCEQNLNHDAMYWYRQDPGQGLRLIYYSQIVNDFQKGDIAEGYSVSREKKESFPLTVTSAQKNPTAFYLCASSVDTYGYTFGSGTRLTVV.

The genes are TRBV5-8 and TRBJ1-5; a possible D gene is TRBD1 (6 bases). V dropped 4 bases and J dropped 0 bases, with 14 bases sitting between them. The CDR3 covers 16 residues. CDR1 SGHTS and CDR2 YDEGEE come from the germline V gene. The CDR3 loop reads CASSNGQTYSNQPQHF. As DNA, the CDR3 is TGTGCCAGCAGCAACGGACAGACTTATAGCAATCAGCCCCAGCATTTT. Based on the CDR3 plus reference TRBV5-8 and TRBJ1-5, the full variable domain is EAGVTQSPTHLIKTRGQQATLRCSPISGHTSVYWYQQALGLGLQFLLWYDEGEERNRGNFPPRFSGRQFPNYSSELNVNALELEDSALYLCASSNGQTYSNQPQHFGDGTRLSIL.

This clonotype was counted a few times. The chain links TRBV4-2 to TRBJ1-4, with D possibly being TRBD1 (5 bases). Trimming shortened V by 3 bases and J by 10 bases, and 18 bases separated the two germline ends. Per the germline V gene, CDR1 is LGHNA and CDR2 is YNFKEQ. The CDR3 runs 15 residues. DNA for the CDR3: TGTGCCAGCAGCCAGTTGTGGACACGGTGGAGAAAACTGTTTTTT. It yields the protein CASSQLWTRWRKLFF.

The V and J genes are TRBV4-3 and TRBJ2-2; 14 bases map to TRBD2. Germline CDR1 and CDR2: LGHNA and YSLEER. CDR3 length: 18 residues. After removal of 4 bases from V and 1 base from J, the junction contained 5 bases not matched to a gene. For the CDR3, the DNA is TGCGCCAGCAGCCCGACCGGGACTAGCGGGGGGAACACCGGGGAGCTGTTTTTT. Residues: CASSPTGTSGGNTGELFF.

This clonotype has a count of ten or more. The chain has TRBV25-1 and TRBJ1-6, with D tentatively TRBD1 (5 bases). Trimming shortened V by 4 bases and J by 0 bases, and 10 bases separated the two germline ends. This CDR3 is built from 16 residues. Germline-derived CDR1 and CDR2 are MGHDK and SYGVNS. For the CDR3, the DNA is TGTGCCAGCAGTGGCCCAGGGAGCTCCTATAATTCACCCCTCCACTTT. This translates into CASSGPGSSYNSPLHF. Complete variable domain (other parts from reference TRBV25-1 and TRBJ1-6): EADIYQTPRYLVIGTGKKITLECSQTMGHDKMYWYQQDPGMELHLIHYSYGVNSTEKGDLSSESTVSRIRTEHFPLTLESARPSHTSQYLCASSGPGSSYNSPLHFGNGTRLTVT.

This clonotype has a handful of counts. The chain employs TRBV4-3 and TRBJ2-3; the D call may be TRBD1 or TRBD2 (5 bases each). This CDR3 comprises 17 residues. V lost 1 base and J 0 bases, leaving 14 bases between the germline ends. From germline, CDR1 is LGHNA and CDR2 YSLEER. Here the CDR3 reads CASSQGGKKSSTDTQYF. CDR3 coding DNA: TGCGCCAGCAGCCAAGGGGGGAAGAAATCTAGCACAGATACGCAGTATTTT.

The J gene is TRBJ2-3, the V gene TRBV7-2, with 13 bases matching TRBD2. Germline CDR1 SGHTA, CDR2 FQGNSA. The CDR3 has 15 residues. Trimming at V came to 6 bases and at J to 7 bases, leaving 7 bases not matched to a gene. The CDR3: CASRIGLAGAYTQYF. The CDR3 coding sequence is TGTGCCAGCAGGATCGGACTAGCGGGGGCATATACGCAGTATTTT.

This clonotype was detected ten times or more. This sequence joins TRBV6-1 and TRBJ1-1; 8 bases align to TRBD1. After removal of 6 bases from V and 5 bases from J, the junction contained 5 bases not matched to a gene. Germline V gives CDR1 MNHNS, CDR2 SASEGT. The CDR3 runs 13 residues. Here the CDR3 reads CASRGRGLTEAFF. The CDR3 coding sequence is TGTGCCAGCAGGGGCAGGGGGCTGACTGAAGCTTTCTTT.

This clonotype was found a few times. The rearrangement uses TRBV2 and TRBJ2-1, with 8 positions matching TRBD1. The CDR3 runs to 13 residues. The V segment lost 7 bases and the J segment 4 bases; nucleotides outside the gene matches: 3. Germline CDR1 and CDR2: SNHLY and FYNNEI. For the CDR3, the DNA is TGTGCCAGCATGACAGGGGAATACAATGAGCAGTTCTTC. Translation: CASMTGEYNEQFF.